The 20 T cell receptor beta chains listed next were all sequenced from one sample in a study of chemoradiotherapy in HPV16-positive cancers. Profiled with immunoSEQ multiplex PCR; TCRdb holds only in-frame clones, not every one. The sample includes roughly 3,600 clones, about 76% of them seen just once. Sample acquisition took place from a patient who underwent chemoradiotherapy. The receptors were gathered from a human donor with HPV-associated anogenital cancer.

This clone was counted a single time. The CDR3 sequence: CASSLDGTSRYEQYF. The CDR3 DNA sequence: TGCGCCAGCAGCTTGGACGGGACTAGCAGGTACGAGCAGTACTTC. This rearrangement joins TRBV5-1 to TRBJ2-7; 9 bases are a match to TRBD2. The CDR3 extends over 15 amino acids. Trimming cost V 0 bases and J 4 bases; bases outside gene matches: 5. Germline-derived CDR1 and CDR2 are SGHRS and YFSETQ.

This clone came up a few times. The chain uses TRBV5-8 and TRBJ1-5, with D hard to call. CDR1 is SGHTS and CDR2 is YDEGEE in the germline V gene. The CDR3 runs 16 residues. V lost 4 bases, J lost 1 base, and 15 bases lay in between. CDR3 coding DNA: TGTGCCAGCAGCCGGGCAGGTACAGAAAGCAATCAGCCCCAGCATTTT. This codes for CASSRAGTESNQPQHF.

CDR3 DNA: TGCGCCAGCAGCCCAGAAAGGGGACAGGGAAAAGAGACCCAGTACTTC. Translating it yields CASSPERGQGKETQYF. This sequence joins TRBV4-1 and TRBJ2-5, with TRBD1 matching 9 bases. The CDR3 length is 16 residues. After removal of 4 bases from V and 3 bases from J, the junction contained 9 bases not matched to a gene. The germline V gene has CDR1 MGHRA and CDR2 YSYEKL.

This chain joins TRBV5-4 and TRBJ2-1; 8 bases are a match to TRBD1. Germline V CDR1 and CDR2: SGHNT, YYREEE (reference sequence). The V segment lost 2 bases and the J segment 2 bases; nucleotides outside the gene matches: 3. The CDR3 has 15 residues. The CDR3 sequence: CASSLAGGAYNEQFF. The CDR3 coding sequence is TGTGCCAGCAGCTTAGCAGGGGGCGCCTACAATGAGCAGTTCTTC.

This chain links TRBV5-6 with TRBJ2-7; no clear D gene. The CDR3 is 14 residues long. V shed 2 bases and J shed 1 base, with 10 bases lying between them. Germline CDR1 is SGHDT and CDR2 is YYEEEE. CDR3 amino acids: CASSFLVESYEQYF. The CDR3 nucleotides read TGTGCCAGCAGCTTTCTGGTAGAATCCTACGAGCAGTACTTC.

The chain's CDR3 is CASSSRPGGRDIQYF. CDR3 bases: TGTGCCAGCAGCTCACGTCCGGGGGGGCGGGACATTCAGTACTTC. J is TRBJ2-4 and V is TRBV13; TRBD2 agrees at 8 bases. J was trimmed by 8 bases and V by 4 bases; bases with no gene match: 10. Per the germline V gene, CDR1 is PRHDT and CDR2 is FYEKMQ (reference sequence). There are 15 residues in the CDR3.

The rearrangement joins TRBV19 to TRBJ2-3, with D uncertain. This CDR3 spans 11 amino acids. The ends were cut back, 6 bases at V and 5 bases at J, with 6 bases in the middle. From germline, CDR1 is LNHDA and CDR2 SQIVND (reference sequence). CDR3 region: CASRRKDTQYF. DNA of the CDR3: TGTGCCAGTAGAAGAAAAGATACGCAGTATTTT.

The J gene is TRBJ2-2, the V gene TRBV19, with TRBD2 matching 14 bases. The CDR3 spans 17 residues. V lost 4 bases and J lost 5; bases outside the gene matches: 6. CDR1 is LNHDA, CDR2 SQIVND, per germline (reference sequence). As DNA, the CDR3 is TGTGCCAGTAGTAAGGGACTAGCGGGAGTGGGGACCGGGGAGCTGTTTTTT. As protein: CASSKGLAGVGTGELFF.

The V and J genes are TRBV15 and TRBJ2-7; 7 positions match TRBD2. In germline, CDR1 is LNHNV, CDR2 YYDKDF (reference sequence). The trim removed 1 base at V and 6 bases at J, leaving 3 bases unmatched. This CDR3 contains 13 residues. CDR3 nucleotide sequence: TGTGCCACCAGCAGAGGGGGAGGGTCCGAGCAGTACTTC. This codes for CATSRGGGSEQYF.

The genes are TRBV6-1 and TRBJ2-7, with 7 bases matching TRBD2. V lost 3 bases, J lost 2 bases, and 4 bases stayed unmatched. The germline V gene encodes CDR1 MNHNS and CDR2 SASEGT. CDR3 length equals 14 residues. The CDR3 here is CASSDGLEAYEQYF. CDR3 coding DNA: TGTGCCAGCAGTGACGGACTAGAGGCCTACGAGCAGTACTTC.

The chain uses TRBV2 and TRBJ2-1; 7 nucleotides align to TRBD1. V lost 7 bases and J lost 7; bases outside the gene matches: 7. Germline-derived CDR1 and CDR2 are SNHLY and FYNNEI. There are 13 residues in the CDR3. Written as DNA, the CDR3 is TGTGCCAGCAAACAGGGGACGAGGAATGAGCAGTTCTTC. Translation: CASKQGTRNEQFF.

The chain combines TRBV6-1 with TRBJ1-4; no clear D gene. CDR1 is MNHNS, CDR2 SASEGT, per germline. This CDR3 contains 14 residues. V was clipped by 6 bases and J by 3 bases, with 11 bases between them. In nucleotides, the CDR3 is TGTGCCAGCAGCGCAACGACATCTAATGAAAAACTGTTTTTT. Translation: CASSATTSNEKLFF.

J is TRBJ2-7 and V is TRBV11-2; D not certain. The V and J ends lost 2 bases and 4 bases respectively, with 9 bases between them. Germline values: CDR1 SGHAT, CDR2 FQNNGV. This CDR3 is built from 13 residues. The CDR3 DNA sequence: TGTGCCAGCAGCTTACAAGATCGATACGAGCAGTACTTC. It translates to CASSLQDRYEQYF.

The chain has TRBV18 and TRBJ1-2; 7 bases line up with TRBD1. J was trimmed by 4 bases and V by 3 bases; bases with no gene match: 2. The CDR3 sequence is 13 residues long. Germline V CDR1 and CDR2: KGHSH, LQKENI. The CDR3 region is CASSPRDSYGYTF. CDR3 in DNA: TGTGCCAGCTCACCCCGGGACAGCTATGGCTACACCTTC.

The genes are TRBV15 and TRBJ1-1; D may be TRBD1 (5 bases). The CDR3 has 16 amino acids. V dropped 0 bases and J dropped 7 bases, with 18 bases sitting between them. CDR1 and CDR2 (germline): LNHNV, YYDKDF (reference sequence). The CDR3 is CATSRDLAQGRSEAFF. The CDR3 nucleotides read TGTGCCACCAGCAGAGATCTGGCGCAGGGACGAAGTGAAGCTTTCTTT.

V usage is TRBV5-4 and J usage is TRBJ1-5; 7 bases align to TRBD1. V lost 0 bases to trimming and J lost 5 bases; unmatched junction nucleotides: 11. The germline V gene encodes CDR1 SGHNT and CDR2 YYREEE (reference sequence). The CDR3 runs to 17 residues. In nucleotides, the CDR3 is TGTGCCAGCAGCTTGGCCGTAGGCAGGGGGGTTCATCAGCCCCAGCATTTT. It is translated as CASSLAVGRGVHQPQHF.

The V call is TRBV28, the J call TRBJ2-6, with no clear D. Between the trimmed V and J ends, which lost 6 bases and 4 bases, there was a span of 7 bases. Per germline, CDR1 MDHEN and CDR2 SYDVKM. This CDR3 has 13 residues. The CDR3 region is CASRLEGANVLTF. The CDR3 DNA sequence: TGTGCCAGCAGGCTAGAAGGGGCCAACGTCCTGACTTTC.

The chain couples TRBV9 to TRBJ1-5, with D perhaps TRBD1 (6 bases). With 4 bases removed from V and 7 bases from J, the gap between germline ends came to 12 bases. CDR3 length: 13 amino acids. The germline V gene encodes CDR1 SGDLS and CDR2 YYNGEE. The CDR3, as DNA: TGTGCCAGCAGCAAAACACAGGGACAGCCCCAGCATTTT. Protein: CASSKTQGQPQHF.

This chain links TRBV4-1 with TRBJ2-7, with D possibly being TRBD1 (6 bases). With 0 bases removed from V and 7 bases from J, the gap between germline ends came to 16 bases. The CDR3 extends over 15 amino acids. CDR1 is MGHRA, CDR2 YSYEKL, per germline. In DNA form, the CDR3 reads TGCGCCAGCAGCCAAGATAAGGCCCGAACAGGGGAGCAGTACTTC. As protein: CASSQDKARTGEQYF.

The chain joins TRBV9 to TRBJ2-1; D is perhaps TRBD1 or TRBD2 (5 bases each). Per the germline V gene, CDR1 is SGDLS and CDR2 is YYNGEE. The CDR3 totals 16 residues. Trimming took 1 base from V and 8 from J, leaving 19 bases between them. CDR3 DNA sequence: TGTGCCAGCAGCGTAAGACGGGGCGGGTCGGGCGATGAGCAGTTCTTC. Amino acid sequence: CASSVRRGGSGDEQFF.